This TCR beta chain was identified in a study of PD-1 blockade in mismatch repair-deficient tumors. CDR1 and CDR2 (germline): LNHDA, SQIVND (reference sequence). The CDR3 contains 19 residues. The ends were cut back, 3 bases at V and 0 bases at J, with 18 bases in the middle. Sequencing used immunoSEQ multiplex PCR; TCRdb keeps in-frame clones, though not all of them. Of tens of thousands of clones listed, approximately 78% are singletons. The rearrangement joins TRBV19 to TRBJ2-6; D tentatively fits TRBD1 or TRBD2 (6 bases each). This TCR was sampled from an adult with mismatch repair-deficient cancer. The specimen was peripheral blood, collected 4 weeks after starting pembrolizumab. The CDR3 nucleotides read TGTGCCAGTAGTATTTCCCCGGGGGCAGCAAGCTCTGGGGCCAACGTCCTGACTTTC. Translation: CASSISPGAASSGANVLTF.